Below, 13 T cell receptor beta chains from the same sample are listed, as sequenced in a study of blood T cell repertoires in COVID-19. Some clones are missing from TCRdb's copy, which holds only in-frame ones; the method was immunoSEQ multiplex PCR. The sample holds 450,000 or so clones, approximately 90% seen once. The sequenced sample consisted of peripheral blood. The receptor set was obtained from a man younger than 35 with COVID-19, enrolled during active disease.

This chain links TRBV30 with TRBJ2-3, with 8 positions matching TRBD2. CDR1 and CDR2 from the germline V gene are GTSNPN and SVGIG (reference sequence). Trimming cost V 7 bases and J 4 bases; bases outside gene matches: 13. The CDR3 is 15 amino acids. The CDR3 reads CALSRSGSPADTQYF. DNA for the CDR3: TGTGCCTTATCCCGCAGCGGGAGTCCAGCAGATACGCAGTATTTT. The full variable domain, with the rest looked up from reference TRBV30 and TRBJ2-3, is SQTIHQWPATLVQPVGSPLSLECTVEGTSNPNLYWYRQAAGRGLQLLFYSVGIGQISSEVPQNLSASRPQDRQFILSSKKLLLSDSGFYLCALSRSGSPADTQYFGPGTRLTVL.

A single count supports this clone. This chain joins TRBV6-5 and TRBJ2-3; 15 bases are a match to TRBD2. Trimming took 6 bases from V and 5 from J; bases not matched to a gene: 3. The CDR3 contains 15 residues. Per germline, CDR1 MNHEY and CDR2 SVGAGI. CDR3 nucleotide sequence: TGTGCCAGCAGCTGGACTAGCGGGAGGGGAGATACGCAGTATTTT. This encodes CASSWTSGRGDTQYF.

The V and J genes are TRBV13 and TRBJ2-1; possible D gene TRBD2, 5 bases. V lost 5 bases and J 6 bases, leaving 17 bases between the germline ends. Germline V gene sequence: CDR1 PRHDT, CDR2 FYEKMQ (reference sequence). There are 15 residues in the CDR3. The DNA of the CDR3 is TGTGCCAGCAGCCAAGCATGGGGAGCTGCCAATGAGCAGTTCTTC. Encoded protein: CASSQAWGAANEQFF.

V is TRBV6-5 and J is TRBJ1-1, with D uncertain. CDR3 length: 14 residues. The V end was cut by 7 bases, the J end by 2 bases, with 14 bases between. The V gene's germline CDR1 is MNHEY and CDR2 SVGAGI. The CDR3 DNA reads TGTGCCAGCAAGGATATAAGAGGCAACACTGAAGCTTTCTTT. This encodes CASKDIRGNTEAFF.

Regarding this clone: One junction end disagrees with the germline gene, perhaps due to a read error. The CDR3 DNA follows: TGTGCCAGCAGGGACAGGTCCTCCGAGCAGTACTTC. Amino acids: CASRDRSSEQYF. The rearrangement joins TRBV6-5 to TRBJ2-7; 7 positions agree with TRBD1. This CDR3 spans 12 amino acids. The germline V gene has CDR1 MNHEY and CDR2 SVGAGI.

The chain combines TRBV19 with TRBJ2-7, with D possibly being TRBD2 (5 bases). With 7 bases removed from V and 2 bases from J, the gap between germline ends came to 18 bases. Germline lookup yields CDR1 LNHDA and CDR2 SQIVND (reference sequence). This CDR3 has 15 residues. In nucleotides, the CDR3 is TGTGCCAGTAAAGAGGGCGGCGGTTTTCCCTACGAGCAGTACTTC. Encoded protein: CASKEGGGFPYEQYF.

V and J are TRBV2 and TRBJ2-1; TRBD1 matches 10 bases. CDR1 is SNHLY and CDR2 is FYNNEI in the germline V gene. With 5 bases clipped from V and 0 bases from J, the junction kept 4 bases outside the gene matches. The CDR3 sequence is 16 residues long. For the CDR3, the DNA is TGTGCCAGCAGTCCGGGACAGGGGCCCTCCTACAATGAGCAGTTCTTC. Protein product: CASSPGQGPSYNEQFF.

The CDR3 is CASSLGGTGGNIQYF. The CDR3 DNA is TGCGCCAGCAGCTTGGGCGGGACAGGGGGGAACATTCAGTACTTC. The V call is TRBV5-1, the J call TRBJ2-4, with 11 nucleotides matching TRBD1. The CDR3 is made up of 15 amino acids. The V gene's germline CDR1 is SGHRS and CDR2 YFSETQ. Losses at the gene ends were 0 bases for V and 7 bases for J; bases not matched to a gene: 3.

The rearrangement uses TRBV10-3 and TRBJ2-1; 8 nucleotides agree with TRBD2. The V gene end was trimmed by 10 bases and the J gene end by 0 bases; junction bases not matched to a gene: 14. The CDR3 consists of 17 residues. In germline, CDR1 is ENHRY, CDR2 SYGVKD. The CDR3 bases are TGTGCCACCTTAGCCTCTAGCGGGCTGAGCTCCTACAATGAGCAGTTCTTC. Its protein product is CATLASSGLSSYNEQFF.

This clone was recorded a few times. The CDR3 here is CASSKPTGSYEQYF. In DNA, the CDR3 is TGTGCCAGCAGTAAACCAACAGGTTCCTACGAGCAGTACTTC. This chain connects TRBV7-9 to TRBJ2-7; D might be TRBD1 (5 bases). This CDR3 is 14 amino acids long. The V and J ends lost 6 bases and 1 base respectively, with 13 bases between them. Per the germline V gene, CDR1 is SEHNR and CDR2 is FQNEAQ (reference sequence).

This clone was detected a few times. Other DNA variants within this sample encode the same CDR3. V usage is TRBV2 and J usage is TRBJ2-5; maybe TRBD2 (5 bases). Trimming cost V 2 bases and J 5 bases, with 6 bases left between them. The CDR3 runs 12 residues. Germline V CDR1 and CDR2: SNHLY, FYNNEI. CDR3 sequence reads: CASSERRETQYF. The DNA for the CDR3 is TGTGCCAGCAGTGAAAGGAGGGAGACCCAGTACTTC.

V usage is TRBV2 and J usage is TRBJ2-2, with TRBD2 matching over 8 bases. The CDR3 is 14 amino acids. Per germline, CDR1 SNHLY and CDR2 FYNNEI. Trimming at V came to 3 bases and at J to 6 bases, leaving 3 bases not matched to a gene. CDR3 residues: CASSEGLGAGELFF. As DNA, the CDR3 is TGTGCCAGCAGTGAGGGACTAGGGGCCGGGGAGCTGTTTTTT.

The chain joins TRBV7-8 to TRBJ2-3; D perhaps matches TRBD2 (5 bases). This CDR3 contains 17 residues. Germline loops: CDR1 SGHVS, CDR2 FQNEAQ. Trimming shortened V by 1 base and J by 2 bases, and 16 bases separated the two germline ends. The CDR3: CASSLVLAGDPTDTQYF. The CDR3 region has the DNA TGTGCCAGCAGCTTAGTTCTAGCAGGCGACCCCACAGATACGCAGTATTTT.